This T cell receptor (beta chain) was recovered during a study of neoadjuvant anti-PD-1 for oral cavity cancer. Most PBMC samples had approximately 470 ng input DNA in six replicates. Sequenced by immunoSEQ multiplex PCR; TCRdb stores in-frame clones only, minus some. Here the sample spans 6,000 to 7,500 clones, approximately 69% being singletons. Deletions cut 3 bases from V and 7 bases from J, with 13 bases between. The germline V gene has CDR1 MNHNS and CDR2 SASEGT. CDR3 length equals 15 residues. Sequencing was performed on PBMCs, taken before nivolumab (anti-PD-1) treatment. The TCR comes from a person aged 35 to 85 with oral cavity squamous cell carcinoma. The J gene is TRBJ1-6, the V gene TRBV6-1; possibly TRBD1 for D (6 bases). CDR3 residues: CASSDLGAENSPLHF. The CDR3 DNA reads TGTGCCAGCAGTGACCTGGGGGCAGAGAATTCACCCCTCCACTTT.